This entry lists 8 T cell receptor beta chains sequenced from one sample in a study of identical twins. MiXCR, applied by TCRdb to the 5' RACE reads, yields one record per CDR3 protein. The sample gives some 500,000 distinct CDR3 sequences, approximately 15% of which show up once; roughly 0.56% is in the top ten. This sample also belongs to another study, concerning yellow fever vaccine responses in identical twins.

Sequencing was performed on CD4+ T cells sorted from blood. The receptors originated from a woman aged 18-29 years in good health.

The rearrangement uses TRBV29-1 and TRBJ2-7, with 9 bases identical to TRBD1. V was clipped by 6 bases and J by 4 bases; unmatched bases: 10. The CDR3 spans 14 residues. Germline-derived CDR1 and CDR2 are SQVTM and ANQGSEA. CDR3 in amino acids: CSVTNTGGGYEQYF. DNA for the CDR3: TGCAGCGTCACGAACACAGGGGGCGGGTACGAGCAGTACTTC.

This clonotype was seen more than once but under ten times. The V gene is TRBV7-2, the J gene TRBJ2-7, with D unresolved. Trimming shortened V by 6 bases and J by 4 bases, and 16 bases separated the two germline ends. Germline V CDR1 and CDR2: SGHTA, FQGNSA. CDR3 length: 14 amino acids. The CDR3 is CASRFSRGGYEQYF. The CDR3 DNA is TGTGCCAGCAGATTCTCCCGAGGTGGTTACGAGCAGTACTTC.

The chain recombines TRBV5-4 with TRBJ2-1, with D uncertain. Germline CDR1 reads SGHNT; CDR2 reads YYREEE (reference sequence). CDR3 length equals 11 residues. Between the trimmed V and J ends, which lost 3 bases and 10 bases, there was a span of 8 bases. CDR3 nucleotide sequence: TGTGCCAGCAGCTCGGTTATGGAGCAGTTCTTC. Its protein product is CASSSVMEQFF.

The CDR3 DNA reads TGTGCCAGCAGCCAAGAGGGAGGACTGACTAATCAGCCCCAGCATTTT. Protein: CASSQEGGLTNQPQHF. The chain joins TRBV4-2 to TRBJ1-5; no clear D. The CDR3 runs 16 residues. Trimming left V 0 bases short and J 4 bases short, with 13 bases between. Germline V gene lookup returns CDR1 LGHNA and CDR2 YNFKEQ.

This clonotype has more than one count but fewer than ten. This chain's CDR3 is CASSRKVGTEAFF. The CDR3 DNA reads TGTGCCAGCAGCCGAAAGGTGGGAACTGAAGCTTTCTTT. The chain joins TRBV7-6 to TRBJ1-1; the D is unclear. Germline loops: CDR1 SGHVS, CDR2 FNYEAQ. The CDR3 sequence is 13 residues long. V lost 5 bases, J lost 5 bases, and 12 bases lay in between.

This clonotype was observed a few times. This sequence joins TRBV29-1 and TRBJ2-3; 9 bases map to TRBD1. The junction had 4 bases not matched to a gene; V was cut back by 6 bases and J by 0 bases. The CDR3 is 14 residues long. The germline gives CDR1 SQVTM, CDR2 ANQGSEA. CDR3 protein: CSVPTGGSTDTQYF. As DNA, the CDR3 is TGCAGCGTGCCCACAGGGGGCAGCACAGATACGCAGTATTTT.

The chain uses TRBV28 and TRBJ2-5, with a weak D call TRBD1 (5 bases). CDR1 is MDHEN and CDR2 is SYDVKM in the germline V gene. V lost 6 bases to trimming and J lost 5 bases, with 13 bases between them. The length of the CDR3 is 13 residues. The CDR3 region is CASRRQLQETQYF. The CDR3 DNA sequence: TGTGCCAGCAGACGACAGTTACAGGAGACCCAGTACTTC. Filled out from reference TRBV28 and TRBJ2-5, the complete variable domain reads DVKVTQSSRYLVKRTGEKVFLECVQDMDHENMFWYRQDPGLGLRLIYFSYDVKMKEKGDIPEGYSVSREKKERFSLILESASTNQTSMYLCASRRQLQETQYFGPGTRLLVL.

The rearrangement uses TRBV5-1 and TRBJ2-5; D is uncertain. Per the germline V gene, CDR1 is SGHRS and CDR2 is YFSETQ. The CDR3 has 12 amino acids. With 3 bases removed from V and 10 bases from J, the gap between germline ends came to 13 bases. The CDR3 DNA reads TGCGCCAGCAGCTCGGACCATCCCAGCCAGTACTTC. Amino acids: CASSSDHPSQYF.